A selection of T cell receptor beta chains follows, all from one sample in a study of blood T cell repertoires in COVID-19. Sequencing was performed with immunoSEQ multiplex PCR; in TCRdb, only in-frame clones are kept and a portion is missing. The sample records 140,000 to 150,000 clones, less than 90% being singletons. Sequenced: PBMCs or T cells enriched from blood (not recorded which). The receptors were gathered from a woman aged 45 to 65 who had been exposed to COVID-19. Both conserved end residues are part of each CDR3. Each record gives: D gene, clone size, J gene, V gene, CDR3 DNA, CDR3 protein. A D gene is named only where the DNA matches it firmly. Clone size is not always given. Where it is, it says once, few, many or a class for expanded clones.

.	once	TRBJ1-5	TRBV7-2	TGTGCCAGCAGCCTCGTGACAGCTAGCAATCAGCCCCAGCATTTT	CASSLVTASNQPQHF
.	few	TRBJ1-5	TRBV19	TGTGCCAGTAGTATCTGGAACAGATTGAATCAGCCCCAGCATTTT	CASSIWNRLNQPQHF
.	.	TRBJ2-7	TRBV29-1	TGCAGCGTTGGGGGAGATTGGTCCTACGAGCAGTACTTC	CSVGGDWSYEQYF
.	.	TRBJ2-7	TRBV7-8	TGTGCCAGCAGCCGGACAAGTTACTCCTACGAGCAGTACTTC	CASSRTSYSYEQYF
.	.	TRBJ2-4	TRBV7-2	TGTGCCAGCACCCCTGAGCCTCTAGCCAAAAACATTCAGTACTTC	CASTPEPLAKNIQYF
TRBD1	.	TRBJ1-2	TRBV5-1	TGCGCCAGCAGGGGGGACAGGGCCCACTATGGCTACACCTTC	CASRGDRAHYGYTF
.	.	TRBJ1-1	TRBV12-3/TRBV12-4	TGTGCCAGCAGTTTAGTCGGGAACACTGAAGCTTTCTTT	CASSLVGNTEAFF
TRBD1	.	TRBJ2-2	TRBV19	TGTGCCAGTAGTGAAGGGGGCCCCGGGGAGCTGTTTTTT	CASSEGGPGELFF
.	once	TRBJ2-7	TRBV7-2	TGTGCCAGCAGCTTAGGATCGGGACATTCTTCCGAGCAGTACTTC	CASSLGSGHSSEQYF
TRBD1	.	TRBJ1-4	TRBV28	TGTGCCAGCAGTGCCCCACAGGGGATGGCTGAAAAACTGTTTTTT	CASSAPQGMAEKLFF
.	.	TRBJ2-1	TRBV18	TGTGCCAGCTCACCATTGGCCGGCGGCCGGACCTACAATGAGCAGTTCTTC	CASSPLAGGRTYNEQFF
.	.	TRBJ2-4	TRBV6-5	TGTGCCAGCGCCGGTGGGGACCTGCGGGGAAACATTCAGTACTTC	CASAGGDLRGNIQYF
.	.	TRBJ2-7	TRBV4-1	TGCGCCAGCAGCCAAAGGGACACCTCCTACGAGCAGTACTTC	CASSQRDTSYEQYF
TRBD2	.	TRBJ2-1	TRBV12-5	TGTGCTAGTGGTTTGGTATTGGGTAGCGGGGGCTCTAACCACTACAATGAGCAGTTCTTC	CASGLVLGSGGSNHYNEQFF
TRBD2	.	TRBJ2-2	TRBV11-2	TGTGCCAGCAGCTTGGTCTCACGGGGGGAAAGGACCGGGGAGCTGTTTTTT	CASSLVSRGERTGELFF
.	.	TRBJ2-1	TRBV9	TGTGCCAGCAGCGTAGTGGAGGGGACCTCCTACAATGAGCAGTTCTTC	CASSVVEGTSYNEQFF
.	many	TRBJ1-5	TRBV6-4	TGTGCCAGCAGTGACTCGGGGGAGGGCAATCAGCCCCAGCATTTT	CASSDSGEGNQPQHF
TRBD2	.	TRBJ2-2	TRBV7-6	TGTGCCAGCAGCTTAGGGACTAGCGGGAGAGTCACCGGGGAGCTGTTTTTT	CASSLGTSGRVTGELFF
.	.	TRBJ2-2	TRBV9	TGTGCCAGCGGGAGGGGGACCGGGGAGCTGTTTTTT	CASGRGTGELFF
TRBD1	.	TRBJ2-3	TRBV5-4	TGTGCCAGCAGCATGACAGGGGGCGTAGATACGCAGTATTTT	CASSMTGGVDTQYF
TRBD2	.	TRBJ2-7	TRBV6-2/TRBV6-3	TGTGCCAGCAGTTCTACTAGCGGGATTATACGAAGGGAGCAGTACTTC	CASSSTSGIIRREQYF
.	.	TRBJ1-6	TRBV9	TGTGCCAGCAGCGTAGGAGGCAGCGGTAATTCACCCCTCCACTTT	CASSVGGSGNSPLHF
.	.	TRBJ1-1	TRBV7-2	TGTGCCAGCAGCTTAGGGTCAGGGGTGAACACTGAAGCTTTCTTT	CASSLGSGVNTEAFF
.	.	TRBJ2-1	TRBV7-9	TGTGCCAGCAGCGACCAGCACTTGGGGGGTTACAATGAGCAGTTCTTC	CASSDQHLGGYNEQFF
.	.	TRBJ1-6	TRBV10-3	TGTGCCACCTCTCCTCCGGTTAAGAATTCACCCCTCCACTTT	CATSPPVKNSPLHF
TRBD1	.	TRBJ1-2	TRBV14	TGTGCCAGCAGCCCACGGACAGGGTATAACTATGGCTACACCTTC	CASSPRTGYNYGYTF
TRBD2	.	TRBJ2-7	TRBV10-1	TGCGCCAGCAGCCGAGCGGGAGGGCCCTACGAGCAGTACTTC	CASSRAGGPYEQYF
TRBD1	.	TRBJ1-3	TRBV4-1	TGCGCCAGCAGCCTTGGGACAGGGGCGGGAGGAAACACCATATATTTT	CASSLGTGAGGNTIYF
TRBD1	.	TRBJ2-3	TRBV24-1	TGTGCCAGACCACCGACAGGGAGTAGCACAGATACGCAGTATTTT	CARPPTGSSTDTQYF
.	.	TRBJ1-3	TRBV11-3	TGTGCCAGCAGCTTAGGCGACTCTGGAAACACCATATATTTT	CASSLGDSGNTIYF
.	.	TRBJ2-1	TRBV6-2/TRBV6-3	TGTGCCAGCAGTTACAGACACAGCAACTACAATGAGCAGTTCTTC	CASSYRHSNYNEQFF